These 8 T cell receptor beta chains originate from one sample sequenced in a study of radiation and T cells in renal cell carcinoma (TCRdb year 2020). The sample's time point label is to be understood as: baseline pretreatment blood. The meaning of the sample's treatment or condition label: 15 Gy SBRT to primary tumor, nephrectomy 4 weeks later. Receptors were amplified or captured by the immunoSEQ multiplex PCR assay. Imported from immuneACCESS, the table was reduced by TCRdb to in-frame sequences with V and J called. These copies leave out some clones; in studies compared against another copy, an unresolved V gene accounts for under half, and the cause of the remainder is not known. For this sample the table gives 150,000 or so clones, of which around 90% were detected only once. The leading ten clones occupy 3.5% to 5% of the sample. The specimen was blood, collected from a patient whose treatment included radiotherapy and nephrectomy. Every receptor here comes from a woman between 65 and 79 years old with renal cell carcinoma.

V is TRBV30 and J is TRBJ1-5, with D tentatively TRBD1 (6 bases). The CDR3 spans 15 residues. V lost 0 bases to trimming and J lost 5 bases, with 14 bases between them. Germline V gene lookup returns CDR1 GTSNPN and CDR2 SVGIG (reference sequence). The CDR3 here is CAWSVGRQAYQPQHF. In DNA form, the CDR3 reads TGTGCCTGGAGTGTTGGGCGACAGGCGTATCAGCCCCAGCATTTT.

Remarks on this clone: Its ends do not fully match the called genes, so a read error is possible. The chain joins TRBV7-6 to TRBJ2-1; tentatively, D is TRBD1 (6 bases). The CDR3 is made up of 13 amino acids. Germline loops: CDR1 SGHVS, CDR2 FNYEAQ. The CDR3 coding sequence is TGTGCCAGCAGCGGACAGATTGGGAATGCGCAGTTCTTC. Residues: CASSGQIGNAQFF.

V is TRBV5-1 and J is TRBJ1-2; 9 bases are shared with TRBD1. The CDR3 totals 13 residues. Germline V gene lookup returns CDR1 SGHRS and CDR2 YFSETQ. The J segment lost 7 bases and the V segment lost 4 bases, leaving 5 bases of the junction unmatched. The CDR3 DNA follows: TGCGCCAGCAGCGGACAGGGGATTCCTGGCTACACCTTC. It translates to CASSGQGIPGYTF.

This chain connects TRBV11-2 to TRBJ2-3, with D tentatively TRBD1 (5 bases). This CDR3 contains 16 residues. Trimming cost V 1 base and J 2 bases, with 13 bases left between them. CDR1 and CDR2 from the germline V gene are SGHAT and FQNNGV. The CDR3 is CASSLGRTSYTDTQYF. DNA of the CDR3: TGTGCCAGCAGCTTAGGGCGGACAAGCTACACAGATACGCAGTATTTT.

The chain is built from TRBV28 and TRBJ1-1; D unresolved. The V end lost 5 bases, the J end lost 1 base, and 23 bases lay between the germline ends. Per germline, CDR1 MDHEN and CDR2 SYDVKM. The CDR3 spans 18 residues. The chain's CDR3 is CASSPRWFDKRGNTEAFF. CDR3 nucleotide sequence: TGTGCCAGCAGTCCCCGGTGGTTTGACAAGCGGGGGAACACTGAAGCTTTCTTT.

The chain has TRBV2 and TRBJ1-2; D not resolved. CDR1 and CDR2 (germline): SNHLY, FYNNEI. The CDR3 runs to 16 residues. The V gene lost 1 base and the J gene lost 7 bases, with 19 bases spanning the gap. The CDR3 sequence: CASSEGRGVSTTGYTF. The CDR3 DNA reads TGTGCCAGCAGTGAAGGACGTGGGGTCTCTACTACTGGCTACACCTTC.

This clone was seen a handful of times. This sequence joins TRBV2 and TRBJ1-6; weak D call: TRBD1 (5 bases). Germline V CDR1 and CDR2: SNHLY, FYNNEI. The CDR3 sequence is 13 residues long. V lost 8 bases to trimming and J lost 3 bases, with 8 bases between them. The CDR3 sequence: CASSGGYNSPLHF. The CDR3 nucleotides read TGTGCCAGCTCGGGGGGCTATAATTCACCCCTCCACTTT.

This chain uses TRBV9 with TRBJ1-2, with D tentatively TRBD1 (6 bases). There are 17 residues in the CDR3. The germline V and J ends were trimmed by 3 bases and 0 bases, with 18 bases remaining between them. Germline V gene data show CDR1 as SGDLS and CDR2 as YYNGEE. The CDR3 DNA sequence: TGTGCCAGCAGCGCGGGACACCGAAAGAATTCTAACTATGGCTACACCTTC. It codes for CASSAGHRKNSNYGYTF.